Described below is a single T cell receptor (beta chain) sequence and its context. The sample is drawn from a study of technical replicates of blood from a handful of donors. Germline V gives CDR1 KGHSH, CDR2 LQKENI. V was shortened by 4 bases and J by 4 bases, with 8 bases between the two germline ends. The CDR3 spans 13 residues. Measured with immunoSEQ multiplex PCR; TCRdb has only the in-frame clones, and not every one. The data show around 57,000 clones, approximately 97% seen once. The receptor was isolated from a human donor in good health. The source material was T cells isolated from PBMCs. The chain recombines TRBV18 with TRBJ1-5; TRBD1 might be the D (5 bases). In DNA form, the CDR3 reads TGTGCCAGCTCACTCGACAGTAATCAGCCCCAGCATTTT. It codes for CASSLDSNQPQHF.